Each of the 22 T cell receptor beta chains below was sequenced from the same sample in a study of immune heterogeneity within non-small cell lung tumors. Multiplex PCR amplified TCR beta CDR3 with 32 V and 13 J primers. One entry per CDR3 protein results from TCRdb running MiXCR on the multiplex PCR reads. Here the sample spans roughly 13,000 distinct CDR3 sequences, about 25% being singletons. Template input, which was bulk tumor genomic DNA, totaled 600 to 700 ng per sample. Several biopsies per primary tumor, spaced far apart, were taken during surgery. Undergoing curative surgery were patients whose non-small cell lung cancer was untreated and newly diagnosed. Sequenced sample: lung tumor tissue. These receptors came from a man between 50 and 59 years old with non-small cell lung cancer.

About this clonotype: This may stem from a read error, because a much larger clone lies one nucleotide away. This chain links TRBV6-2 or TRBV6-3 with TRBJ1-2; D is unclear. This CDR3 has 16 residues. Per germline, CDR1 MNHEY and CDR2 SVGEGT. Trimming pared 0 bases from V and 4 bases from J, leaving 15 bases between. The CDR3 DNA is TGTGCCAGCAGTTACTCGATCCTCATAGCCCTCTATGGCTACACCTTC. Encoded protein: CASSYSILIALYGYTF.

The genes are TRBV11-3 and TRBJ1-5; 8 nucleotides align to TRBD1. Per germline, CDR1 SGHNT and CDR2 YENEEA. The length of the CDR3 is 15 residues. J gave up 5 bases and V 3 bases, and 6 bases lay outside the gene matches. CDR3 sequence (DNA): TGTGCCAGCAGCTTCTCGACAGGGGTCCATCAGCCCCAGCATTTT. This encodes CASSFSTGVHQPQHF.

With regard to this clonotype: A much bigger clone sits one base away, suggesting this may be a read error. V gene TRBV11-2 combines with J gene TRBJ2-7; maybe TRBD1 (6 bases). Germline assignment: CDR1 SGHAT and CDR2 FQNNGV. Trimming removed 5 bases at V and 1 base at J, with 15 bases between. The CDR3 extends over 15 amino acids. The CDR3 nucleotides are TGTGCCAGCAGCGTAGGACAGTGGCTGTCCTACGAGCAGTACTTC. Its translation: CASSVGQWLSYEQYF. The full variable domain, in which reference TRBV11-2 and TRBJ2-7 provide the parts outside the CDR3, is EAGVAQSPRYKIIEKRQSVAFWCNPISGHATLYWYQQILGQGPKLLIQFQNNGVVDDSQLPKDRFSAERLKGVDSTLKIQPAKLEDSAVYLCASSVGQWLSYEQYFGPGTRLTVT.

This clonotype was detected many times. The chain joins TRBV5-1 to TRBJ1-2; no firm D call. The ends were cut back, 1 base at V and 4 bases at J, with 14 bases in the middle. The CDR3 covers 15 residues. Germline V gene sequence: CDR1 SGHRS, CDR2 YFSETQ. The CDR3 DNA reads as TGCGCCAGCAGCTTGAATAGGAACTCGGCCTATGGCTACACCTTC. This sequence encodes CASSLNRNSAYGYTF.

A few counts support this clonotype. V is TRBV19 and J is TRBJ1-1; D is possibly TRBD1 (5 bases). The CDR3 covers 13 residues. Germline V gene data show CDR1 as LNHDA and CDR2 as SQIVND (reference sequence). Trimming cost V 3 bases and J 4 bases, with 9 bases left between them. CDR3 sequence: CASSIGGVTEAFF. DNA of the CDR3: TGTGCCAGTAGTATTGGGGGAGTCACTGAAGCTTTCTTT. Full variable domain (rest looked up from reference TRBV19 and TRBJ1-1): DGGITQSPKYLFRKEGQNVTLSCEQNLNHDAMYWYRQDPGQGLRLIYYSQIVNDFQKGDIAEGYSVSREKKESFPLTVTSAQKNPTAFYLCASSIGGVTEAFFGQGTRLTVV.

This clonotype was recorded many times. The chain has TRBV20-1 and TRBJ1-2, with 7 bases that match TRBD1. This CDR3 is 13 amino acids long. From germline, CDR1 is DFQATT and CDR2 SNEGSKA (reference sequence). V lost 3 bases to trimming and J lost 3 bases; unmatched junction nucleotides: 4. CDR3: CSARTGNYYGYTF. Written as DNA, the CDR3 is TGCAGTGCTAGGACAGGGAACTACTATGGCTACACCTTC.

This clonotype was recorded at least ten times. The gene calls are TRBV12-3 or TRBV12-4 and TRBJ2-1; 9 bases fit TRBD1. J was trimmed by 7 bases and V by 2 bases; bases with no gene match: 15. The CDR3 has 18 amino acids. In DNA form, the CDR3 reads TGTGCCAGCAGTTTATGGACGTTTGGGGGACAGGGTGGGAATGAGCAGTTCTTC. Translating it yields CASSLWTFGGQGGNEQFF.

This clonotype turned up a few times. This chain joins TRBV6-2 or TRBV6-3 and TRBJ2-1, with 14 bases identical to TRBD2. The CDR3 is made up of 14 amino acids. The germline V gene encodes CDR1 MNHEY and CDR2 SVGEGT. V lost 10 bases, J lost 8 bases, and 7 bases stayed unmatched. The CDR3 coding sequence is TGTGCCACCGAGACTAGCGGGGGGGGGGATGAGCAGTTCTTC. Its translation: CATETSGGGDEQFF.

Concerning this clonotype itself: This may be a read error, as it is one base from a much larger clone. The chain carries TRBV3-1 and TRBJ1-4; D not certain. The CDR3 contains 12 residues. Germline V gene lookup returns CDR1 LGHDT and CDR2 YNNKEL (reference sequence). CDR3 region: CASNQHNEKLFF. For the CDR3, the DNA is TGTGCCAGCAACCAACATAATGAAAAACTGTTTTTT.

This clonotype was observed many times. This chain connects TRBV2 to TRBJ2-5, with TRBD2 matching 15 bases. The CDR3 contains 15 residues. Germline V CDR1 and CDR2: SNHLY, FYNNEI. V was clipped by 8 bases and J by 5 bases; unmatched bases: 6. CDR3 protein: CASSGTSGGSETQYF. The CDR3 DNA reads as TGTGCCAGCTCCGGGACTAGCGGGGGGAGCGAGACCCAGTACTTC.

This clonotype has ten or more counts. This chain uses TRBV6-1 with TRBJ2-2, with no clear D. CDR3 length: 13 residues. Germline V gene sequence: CDR1 MNHNS, CDR2 SASEGT. Trimming shortened V by 8 bases and J by 1 base, and 8 bases separated the two germline ends. The CDR3 nucleotides read TGTGCCAGCCTAGGCGGGAACACCGGGGAGCTGTTTTTT. This codes for CASLGGNTGELFF.

This clonotype showed up many times. V and J are TRBV20-1 and TRBJ1-2; 8 bases map to TRBD1. The CDR3 has 15 amino acids. Per germline, CDR1 DFQATT and CDR2 SNEGSKA (reference sequence). The junction had 9 bases not matched to a gene; V was cut back by 2 bases and J by 4 bases. CDR3 region: CSARSGTGSGYGYTF. In DNA form, the CDR3 reads TGCAGTGCTAGATCCGGGACAGGCTCGGGCTATGGCTACACCTTC.

The table lists this clonotype with many counts. This chain connects TRBV7-8 to TRBJ2-3; D unresolved. CDR3 length: 14 residues. Germline V gene sequence: CDR1 SGHVS, CDR2 FQNEAQ. V lost 4 bases to trimming and J lost 5 bases, with 13 bases between them. In nucleotides, the CDR3 is TGTGCCAGCAGCTCCCGGGCAGAAGGAGATACGCAGTATTTT. It yields the protein CASSSRAEGDTQYF. Looking up the rest from reference TRBV7-8 and TRBJ2-3 gives the full variable domain: GAGVSQSPRYKVAKRGQDVALRCDPISGHVSLFWYQQALGQGPEFLTYFQNEAQLDKSGLPSDRFFAERPEGSVSTLKIQRTQQEDSAVYLCASSSRAEGDTQYFGPGTRLTVL.

This clonotype occurred many times. V and J are TRBV20-1 and TRBJ1-5; TRBD1 matches at 7 bases. Germline CDR1 DFQATT, CDR2 SNEGSKA (reference sequence). This CDR3 is built from 16 residues. V lost 3 bases to trimming and J lost 6 bases; unmatched junction nucleotides: 14. The CDR3 region has the DNA TGCAGTGCTAGGGGGGCGGTCAGGGGGAATACTCAGCCCCAGCATTTT. This gives the protein CSARGAVRGNTQPQHF.

By share, this clonotype counts as medium-sized. CDR3 in DNA: TGTGCCAGCAGTTTATTACCCTCGGTGAACACTGAAGCTTTCTTT. Protein product: CASSLLPSVNTEAFF. V gene TRBV27 combines with J gene TRBJ1-1; D call uncertain. The CDR3 spans 15 residues. V was clipped by 1 base and J by 0 bases, with 9 bases between them. CDR1 and CDR2 (germline): MNHEY, SMNVEV (reference sequence).

This clonotype was observed many times. The chain combines TRBV20-1 with TRBJ1-1, with TRBD1 matching over 9 bases. Germline values: CDR1 DFQATT, CDR2 SNEGSKA (reference sequence). This CDR3 has 15 amino acids. J gave up 1 base and V 3 bases, and 6 bases lay outside the gene matches. The CDR3 DNA sequence: TGCAGTGCTAGGGGACAGGGCGGGAAGAACACTGAAGCTTTCTTT. Translation: CSARGQGGKNTEAFF.

This clonotype was picked up many times. V gene TRBV27 combines with J gene TRBJ1-2, with D perhaps matching TRBD1 (5 bases). CDR1 is MNHEY, CDR2 SMNVEV, per germline (reference sequence). The CDR3 spans 12 residues. V was clipped by 5 bases and J by 5 bases, with 9 bases between them. The CDR3 DNA follows: TGTGCCAGCAGTGGCCCAGGGTATGGCTACACCTTC. Translating gives CASSGPGYGYTF.

This clonotype was recorded many times. V is TRBV30 and J is TRBJ1-6; D unclear. Trimming took 0 bases from V and 5 from J, leaving 11 bases between them. CDR1 and CDR2 from the germline V gene are GTSNPN and SVGIG (reference sequence). This CDR3 is built from 15 residues. The CDR3 bases are TGTGCCTGGAGTGTACAGTCAGGCGATAATTCACCCCTCCACTTT. This gives the protein CAWSVQSGDNSPLHF.

This clonotype occurred many times. This rearrangement joins TRBV18 to TRBJ2-7; 11 bases fit TRBD2. The trim removed 3 bases at V and 1 base at J, leaving 5 bases unmatched. This CDR3 region has 16 residues. Germline V gene sequence: CDR1 KGHSH, CDR2 LQKENI. The CDR3 loop reads CASSPELAGVSYEQYF. The CDR3 coding sequence is TGTGCCAGCTCACCCGAACTAGCGGGGGTGTCCTACGAGCAGTACTTC.

This clonotype was counted at least ten times. DNA of the CDR3: TGTGCCTGGAGTCCCACCCGCGGGAGTAGCACAGATACGCAGTATTTT. Its translation: CAWSPTRGSSTDTQYF. The rearrangement uses TRBV30 and TRBJ2-3, with 7 bases matching TRBD2. The V gene's germline CDR1 is GTSNPN and CDR2 SVGIG (reference sequence). The length of the CDR3 is 16 residues. J was trimmed by 0 bases and V by 2 bases; bases with no gene match: 8.

This clonotype was observed a handful of times. This sequence joins TRBV4-1 and TRBJ2-7; TRBD2 matches at 7 bases. J gave up 4 bases and V 3 bases, and 9 bases lay outside the gene matches. CDR1 and CDR2 from the germline V gene are MGHRA and YSYEKL. The length of the CDR3 is 15 residues. CDR3 region: CASSQMGGGTYEQYF. CDR3 DNA sequence: TGCGCCAGCAGCCAGATGGGCGGGGGAACTTACGAGCAGTACTTC.

Turning to this clonotype: A much larger clone differs from this one at a single base, so this may be a read error. The CDR3: CASSSRADWLTYNEQFF. CDR3 sequence (DNA): TGTGCCAGCAGTTCCAGGGCCGACTGGCTCACCTACAATGAGCAGTTCTTC. The chain couples TRBV27 to TRBJ2-1; a possible D gene is TRBD1 (5 bases). In germline, CDR1 is MNHEY, CDR2 SMNVEV (reference sequence). V was cut by 4 bases and J by 2 bases, with 18 bases left in between. CDR3 length: 17 amino acids.